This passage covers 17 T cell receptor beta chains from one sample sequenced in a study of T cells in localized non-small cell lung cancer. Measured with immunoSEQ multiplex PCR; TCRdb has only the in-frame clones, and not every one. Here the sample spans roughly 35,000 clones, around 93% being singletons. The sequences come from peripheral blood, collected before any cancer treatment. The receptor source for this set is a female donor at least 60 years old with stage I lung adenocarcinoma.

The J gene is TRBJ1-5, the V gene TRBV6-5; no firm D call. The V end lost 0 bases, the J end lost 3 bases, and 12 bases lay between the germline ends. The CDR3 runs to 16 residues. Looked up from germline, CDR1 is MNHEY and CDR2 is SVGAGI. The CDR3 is CASSYSIPRANQPQHF. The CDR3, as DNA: TGTGCCAGCAGTTACTCGATCCCCCGGGCCAATCAGCCCCAGCATTTT.

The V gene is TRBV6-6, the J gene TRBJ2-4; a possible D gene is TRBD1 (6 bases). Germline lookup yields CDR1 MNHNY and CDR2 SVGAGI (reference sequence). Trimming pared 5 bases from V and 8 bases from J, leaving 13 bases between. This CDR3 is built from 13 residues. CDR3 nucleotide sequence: TGTGCCAGCAGTCCCCCAGGGGTAGACATTCAGTACTTC. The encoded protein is CASSPPGVDIQYF.

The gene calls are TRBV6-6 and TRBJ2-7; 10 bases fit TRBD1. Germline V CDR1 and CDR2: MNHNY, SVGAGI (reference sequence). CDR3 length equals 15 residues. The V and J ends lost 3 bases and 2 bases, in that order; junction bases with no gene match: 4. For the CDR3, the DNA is TGTGCCAGCAGTTATTACGGGACAGGGGCCTACGAGCAGTACTTC. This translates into CASSYYGTGAYEQYF.

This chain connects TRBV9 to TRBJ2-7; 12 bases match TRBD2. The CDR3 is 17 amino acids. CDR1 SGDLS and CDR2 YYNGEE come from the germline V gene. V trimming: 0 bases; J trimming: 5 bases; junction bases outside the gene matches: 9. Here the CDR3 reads CASSVGSLAGGVHEQYF. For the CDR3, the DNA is TGTGCCAGCAGCGTAGGAAGTCTAGCGGGGGGGGTGCACGAGCAGTACTTC.

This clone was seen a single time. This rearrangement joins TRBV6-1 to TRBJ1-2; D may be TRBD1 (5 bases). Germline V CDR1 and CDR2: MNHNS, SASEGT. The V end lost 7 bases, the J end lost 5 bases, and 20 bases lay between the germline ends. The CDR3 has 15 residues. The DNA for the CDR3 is TGTGCCAGCATTCCATTGGAGGGGACGTGGTATGGCTACACCTTC. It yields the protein CASIPLEGTWYGYTF.

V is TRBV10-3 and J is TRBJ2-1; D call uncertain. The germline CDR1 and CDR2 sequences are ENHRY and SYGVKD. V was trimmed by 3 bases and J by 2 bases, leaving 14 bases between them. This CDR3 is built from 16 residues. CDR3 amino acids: CAISDSTKRAYNEQFF. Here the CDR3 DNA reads TGTGCCATCAGTGATAGTACTAAACGGGCCTACAATGAGCAGTTCTTC.

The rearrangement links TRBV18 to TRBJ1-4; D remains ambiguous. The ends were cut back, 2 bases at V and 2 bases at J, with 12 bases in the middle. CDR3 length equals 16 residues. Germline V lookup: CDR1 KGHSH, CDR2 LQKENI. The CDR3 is CASSPSGMLTNEKLFF. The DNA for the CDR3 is TGTGCCAGCTCACCATCGGGGATGTTGACTAATGAAAAACTGTTTTTT. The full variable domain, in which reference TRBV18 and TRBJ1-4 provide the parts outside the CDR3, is NAGVMQNPRHLVRRRGQEARLRCSPMKGHSHVYWYRQLPEEGLKFMVYLQKENIIDESGMPKERFSAEFPKEGPSILRIQQVVRGDSAAYFCASSPSGMLTNEKLFFGSGTQLSVL.

CDR3: CASSSPRGPNQPQHF. CDR3 coding DNA: TGTGCCAGCAGTTCACCCAGGGGTCCCAATCAGCCCCAGCATTTT. The rearrangement uses TRBV28 and TRBJ1-5, with D maybe TRBD1 (6 bases). Germline assignment: CDR1 MDHEN and CDR2 SYDVKM. The ends were cut back, 4 bases at V and 3 bases at J, with 13 bases in the middle. There are 15 residues in the CDR3.

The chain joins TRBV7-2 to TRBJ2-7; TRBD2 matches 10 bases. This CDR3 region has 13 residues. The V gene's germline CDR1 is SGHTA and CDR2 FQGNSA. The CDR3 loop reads CAGKRGGSYEQYF. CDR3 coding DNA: TGTGCTGGGAAGCGGGGGGGTTCCTACGAGCAGTACTTC.

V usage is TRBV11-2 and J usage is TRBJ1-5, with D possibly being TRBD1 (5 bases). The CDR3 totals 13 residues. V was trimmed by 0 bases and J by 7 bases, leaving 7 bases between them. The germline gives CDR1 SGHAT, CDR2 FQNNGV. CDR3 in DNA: TGTGCCAGCAGCTTAGACAGGGAACAGCCCCAGCATTTT. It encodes CASSLDREQPQHF.

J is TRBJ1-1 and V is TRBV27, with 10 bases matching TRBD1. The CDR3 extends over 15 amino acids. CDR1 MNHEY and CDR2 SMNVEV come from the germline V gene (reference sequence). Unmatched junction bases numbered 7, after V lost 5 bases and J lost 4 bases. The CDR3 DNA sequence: TGTGCCAGCAGTCCCAGGACAGGGGGGAGCACTGAAGCTTTCTTT. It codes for CASSPRTGGSTEAFF.

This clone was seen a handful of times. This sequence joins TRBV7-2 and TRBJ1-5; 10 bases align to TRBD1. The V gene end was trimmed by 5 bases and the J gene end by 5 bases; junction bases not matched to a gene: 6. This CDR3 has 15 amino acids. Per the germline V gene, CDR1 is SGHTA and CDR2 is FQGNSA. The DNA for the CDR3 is TGTGCCAGCAGCCAGGGGGACAGGGGATATCAGCCCCAGCATTTT. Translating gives CASSQGDRGYQPQHF.

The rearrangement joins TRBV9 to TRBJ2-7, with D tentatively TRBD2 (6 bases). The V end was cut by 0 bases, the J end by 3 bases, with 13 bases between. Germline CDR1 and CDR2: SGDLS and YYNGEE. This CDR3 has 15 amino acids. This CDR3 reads CASSVGGEANYEQYV. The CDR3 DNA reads TGTGCCAGCAGCGTAGGGGGGGAGGCCAACTACGAGCAGTACGTC.

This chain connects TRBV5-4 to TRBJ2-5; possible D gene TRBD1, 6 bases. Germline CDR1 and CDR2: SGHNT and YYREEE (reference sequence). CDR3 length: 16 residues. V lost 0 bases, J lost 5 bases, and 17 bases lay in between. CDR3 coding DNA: TGTGCCAGCAGCTTGGCGGGTAGGGGGTATCGGGAGACCCAGTACTTC. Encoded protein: CASSLAGRGYRETQYF.

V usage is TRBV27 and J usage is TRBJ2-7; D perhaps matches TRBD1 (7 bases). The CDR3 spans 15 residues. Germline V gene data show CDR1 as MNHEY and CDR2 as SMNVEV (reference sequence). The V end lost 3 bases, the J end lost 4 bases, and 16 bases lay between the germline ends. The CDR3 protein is CASSFLEQGRYEQYF. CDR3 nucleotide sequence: TGTGCCAGCAGTTTCTTAGAACAGGGGAGGTACGAGCAGTACTTC.

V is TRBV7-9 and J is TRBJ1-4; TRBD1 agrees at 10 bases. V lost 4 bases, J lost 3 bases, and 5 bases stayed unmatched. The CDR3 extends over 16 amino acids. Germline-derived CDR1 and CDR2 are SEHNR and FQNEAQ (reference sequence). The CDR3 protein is CASSSGTGVSNEKLFF. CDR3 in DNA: TGTGCCAGCAGCTCCGGGACAGGGGTTTCTAATGAAAAACTGTTTTTT.

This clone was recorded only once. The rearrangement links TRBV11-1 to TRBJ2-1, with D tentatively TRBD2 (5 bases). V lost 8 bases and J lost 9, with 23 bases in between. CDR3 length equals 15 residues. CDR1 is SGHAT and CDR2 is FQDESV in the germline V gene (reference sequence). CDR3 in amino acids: CASEARLAQSAEQFF. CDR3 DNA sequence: TGTGCCAGCGAGGCCCGGCTAGCACAGAGTGCTGAGCAGTTCTTC.